This TCR beta chain was sequenced for a study of neurological immune-mediated disorders (dated by TCRdb to between 2019 and 2020). For the wider study: Among the approximately 35 multiple sclerosis patients, relapsing-remitting MS accounted for approximately 31 and secondary progressive MS accounted for 3. The cohort was made up of 68 subjects, consisting of some 14 HAM/TSP patients, some 34 multiple sclerosis patients and about 20 healthy controls. Peripheral blood TCR-beta repertoires from HTLV-I-associated myelopathy (HAM/TSP) patients, multiple sclerosis patients and healthy controls were compared by UMI-based sequencing. Longitudinal samples, technical triplicates and paired sorted CD4+ and CD8+ T-cell subsets, alongside PBMC samples, were included among the approximately 100 TCR-beta libraries. What the authors observed across the whole study: TCR clonal expansion was greatest in HAM/TSP patients and smallest in MS patients, who ranked below even healthy controls. No identical CDR3 amino acid sequences were shared among expanded clones across subjects, suggesting private TCR-beta repertoires in all groups. In phylogenetic analysis, the repertoires of 18 of 34 MS patients grouped into a cluster of related CDR3 sequences, which suggests a possible signature at the repertoire level. No clinical or MRI features were associated with the MS cluster, and the authors said that larger cohorts are needed.

For unsorted PBMC libraries, 2 million PBMCs were used after storage in RNAlater at -80 degrees C until RNA extraction. The multiple sclerosis patients were enrolled in a US clinical protocol that evaluated disease progression with magnetic resonance imaging. Peripheral blood was subjected to Ficoll-Hypaque density gradient centrifugation to isolate PBMCs, which were then cryopreserved in liquid nitrogen. cDNA was synthesized by template-switch 5'RACE using a primer carrying a 10-nucleotide random unique molecular identifier by which each TCR transcript was tagged. Each sequencing run produced over 180 million TCR-beta sequences covering 15-18 subjects. The RNeasy kit was used for extraction of total RNA. The KAPA Real-time Library Amplification kit was used to amplify TCR-beta VDJ regions with primers targeting the TCR constant region and the 5'RACE anchor. Sample indexes and Illumina adaptors were added in a first PCR, after which library yield was increased in a second PCR. After purification with Ampure beads, the TCR product of roughly 650 bp was size-selected on a 2% E-gel SizeSelection system. Before pooling, library quality was assessed on a Bioanalyzer, concentration was determined with Qubit, and library quantification was performed with the Kapa Library Quantification kit. Paired-end 2 x 150 bp sequencing of the libraries was performed on an Illumina HiSeq 2500. To increase sequence diversity, roughly 24-30% phiX was spiked into each library pool. From the authors' description of their analysis: The UMI-based MiGEC pipeline processed quality-filtered reads and removed over 80% of raw TCR sequences during error correction. IMGT germline references were used for aligning VDJ genes, and each clonotype was defined as a unique CDR3 amino acid sequence together with its V-J genes. Clonal expansion, Shannon diversity and CDR3 relatedness (CalcPairwiseDistances, ClusterSamples) were evaluated with VDJtools, and phylogenetic trees were built with CLCbio workbench. Clones with at least 8 unique UMIs were defined as expanded, with this threshold being based on coefficient-of-variation modelling across technical triplicates. Using fastp at Q25 and MiXCR, TCRdb reprocessed the public reads and kept productive beta chains. Merged by CDR3 protein, the rows form single entries marked with the most common genes and DNA. TCRdb, rather than the study authors, made the V and J calls. The sample table shows 130,000 or so distinct CDR3 sequences, and 3% to 3.5% are seen once. The ten largest make up over 1% of the sample.

At least ten counts were recorded for this clonotype. Its antigen is unknown. The input lacks base qualities; no much larger clone sits a single base away. The material sequenced was PBMCs. The source is a woman in her twenties or thirties with multiple sclerosis.

The CDR3 here reads CSAFGLAGGQGNIQYF. The bases are TGCAGTGCCTTCGGACTAGCGGGAGGTCAGGGAAACATTCAGTACTTC. The chain employs TRBV20-1 and TRBJ2-4, with 14 middle bases fitting TRBD2. CDR1 and CDR2 are read off the germline V gene (reference sequence) as DFQATT and SNEGSKA. V has 6 bases trimmed and J has 6 bases trimmed; junction bases matching no gene number 10. CDR3 length: 16 amino acids, cysteine to phenylalanine. Kept here is only the CDR3 DNA, which spans 48 bases and is read in frame from base 1.